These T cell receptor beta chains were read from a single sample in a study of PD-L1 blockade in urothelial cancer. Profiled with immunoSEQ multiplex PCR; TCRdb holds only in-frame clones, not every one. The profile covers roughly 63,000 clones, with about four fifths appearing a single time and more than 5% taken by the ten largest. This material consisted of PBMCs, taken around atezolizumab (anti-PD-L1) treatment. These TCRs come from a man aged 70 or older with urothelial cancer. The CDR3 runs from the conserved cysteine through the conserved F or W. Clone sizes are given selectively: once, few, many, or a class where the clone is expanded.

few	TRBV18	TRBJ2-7	CASSPGQGDEQYF
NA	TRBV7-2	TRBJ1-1	CASSLRGGTEAFF
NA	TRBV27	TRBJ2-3	CASSYLAGGRSGDTQYF
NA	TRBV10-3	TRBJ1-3	CAINAGQESSSGNTIYF
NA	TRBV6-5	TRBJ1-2	CASSRDRAGGYTF
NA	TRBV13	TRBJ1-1	CASSFGRAISRTEAFF
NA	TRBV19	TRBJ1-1	CASSTWTGIAFF
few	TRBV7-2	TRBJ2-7	CASRSIAGGEGEQYF
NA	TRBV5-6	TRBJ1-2	CASSLRGARGYGYTF
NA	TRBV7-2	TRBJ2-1	CASSLEGAGVSYNEQFF
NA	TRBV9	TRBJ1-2	CASSVGTGISNYGYTF
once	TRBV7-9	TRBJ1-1	CASSFGGTSAEAFF
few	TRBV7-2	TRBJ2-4	CASSFSRGLLKNIQYF
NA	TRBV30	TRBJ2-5	CAWSTLGRGPGTQYF
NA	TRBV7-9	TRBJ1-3	CASTVSGNTIYF
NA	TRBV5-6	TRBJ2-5	CASSIKTGSGYQETQYF
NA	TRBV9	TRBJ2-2	CASSVEGSGRENTGELFF
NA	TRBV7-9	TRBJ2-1	CASSQTSGRDNEQFF
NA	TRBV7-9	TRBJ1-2	CASSEQVNYGYTF
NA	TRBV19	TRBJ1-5	CASRRTVSNQPQHF
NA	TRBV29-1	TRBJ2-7	CSVGGASGFSYEQYF
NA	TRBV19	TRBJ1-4	CASSTRTGGGTNEKLFF
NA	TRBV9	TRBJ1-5	CASSPRSQGGPQHF
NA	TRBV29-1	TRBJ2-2	CSVGQGTNTGELFF
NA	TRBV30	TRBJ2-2	CAWSRRANTGELFF
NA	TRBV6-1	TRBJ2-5	CASSDLSGYQETQYF
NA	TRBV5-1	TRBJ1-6	CASSLKGQGASPLHF
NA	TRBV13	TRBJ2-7	CASSPRQGLEQYF
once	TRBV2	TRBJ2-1	CASRYAGTEQFF
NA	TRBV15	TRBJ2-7	CATSSGRESDEQYF
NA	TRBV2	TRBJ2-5	CASSEALSETQYF